This TCR beta chain originates from a study of blood T cell repertoires in COVID-19. Study information: Specimens from acute and convalescent COVID-19 originated in the United States, Italy and Spain. From T cells, B-cell-depleted T cells, or PBMCs came the material, which was cDNA or gDNA.

Original data processing: Scientists estimated how many nucleated cells there were by amplifying reference gene primers. Here immunoSEQ multiplex PCR was the method, and the copy in TCRdb shows in-frame clones only, minus some. For V, J and clone size, that table is used; D and trimming come from the DNA. Found here are roughly 250,000 clones, around 89% of them singletons; the top ten hold roughly 3.9%. The CDR3 runs to 18 residues. V was trimmed by 5 bases and J by 5 bases, leaving 25 bases between them. Germline CDR1 is SEHNR and CDR2 is FQNEAQ (reference sequence). The rearrangement links TRBV7-9 to TRBJ1-5, with D perhaps matching TRBD1 (5 bases). The origin of this receptor is a man in his 60s who had recovered from COVID-19. The sample consisted of peripheral blood. The CDR3 sequence: CASSDMRGSLGGYQPQHF. The CDR3 coding sequence is TGTGCCAGCAGCGATATGCGGGGGTCGTTGGGCGGTTATCAGCCCCAGCATTTT.